A single sample gave rise to the 20 T cell receptor beta chains below, sequenced in a study of response to subunit inactivated influenza vaccine. Via MiXCR, TCRdb re-called the RT-PCR reads, giving one row per CDR3 protein. This sample yields 150,000 to 200,000 distinct CDR3 sequences, of which about 11% are seen a single time; about an eighth belongs to the top ten. Here the sequenced sample was non-naive T cells sorted from PBMCs, taken about 40 days after vaccination. Receptors originate from a man aged 45-60 years who received an inactivated influenza vaccine.

There are many counts of this clonotype. The chain combines TRBV19 with TRBJ2-5; D may be TRBD1 (5 bases). Trimming removed 9 bases at V and 7 bases at J, with 18 bases between. The CDR3 has 13 amino acids. In germline, CDR1 is LNHDA, CDR2 SQIVND (reference sequence). CDR3: CASLDRTSGTQYF. The CDR3 DNA is TGTGCCAGCCTCGACAGAACGTCGGGGACCCAGTACTTC.

This clonotype was recorded a few times. This sequence joins TRBV27 and TRBJ2-7; TRBD1 might be the D (6 bases). The CDR3 contains 15 residues. Germline-derived CDR1 and CDR2 are MNHEY and SMNVEV (reference sequence). Trimming left V 6 bases short and J 0 bases short, with 15 bases between. CDR3 residues: CASSRLGDNSYEQYF. The CDR3 nucleotides read TGTGCCAGCAGCCGCTTAGGGGACAACTCCTACGAGCAGTACTTC.

This clonotype occurred many times. The rearrangement uses TRBV29-1 and TRBJ2-2, with TRBD1 identical over 9 bases. CDR3 length: 13 amino acids. The germline gives CDR1 SQVTM, CDR2 ANQGSEA. Losses at the gene ends were 8 bases for V and 5 bases for J; bases not matched to a gene: 6. The CDR3, as DNA: TGCAGCTCGTGGACAGGGGAGACCGGGGAGCTGTTTTTT. Amino acids: CSSWTGETGELFF.

This clonotype has at least ten counts. The rearrangement joins TRBV7-2 to TRBJ1-4; D not resolved. V was trimmed by 2 bases and J by 2 bases, leaving 6 bases between them. This CDR3 has 14 residues. Per the germline V gene, CDR1 is SGHTA and CDR2 is FQGNSA. In DNA, the CDR3 is TGTGCCAGCAGCTTACGAATTACTAATGAAAAACTGTTTTTT. Its translation is CASSLRITNEKLFF.

This clonotype was seen at least ten times. The chain is built from TRBV7-9 and TRBJ2-3, with D unresolved. With 5 bases removed from V and 0 bases from J, the gap between germline ends came to 9 bases. The CDR3 totals 14 residues. CDR1 is SEHNR, CDR2 FQNEAQ, per germline (reference sequence). CDR3 residues: CASSPLVSTDTQYF. Written as DNA, the CDR3 is TGTGCCAGCAGCCCGCTGGTCAGCACAGATACGCAGTATTTT.

There are a few counts of this clonotype. The chain joins TRBV18 to TRBJ2-2; D may be TRBD1 or TRBD2 (6 bases each). The germline V gene has CDR1 KGHSH and CDR2 LQKENI. This CDR3 region has 13 residues. V was shortened by 0 bases and J by 16 bases, with 15 bases between the two germline ends. CDR3: CASSPPGAGGEFF. DNA of the CDR3: TGTGCCAGCTCACCACCAGGAGCCGGGGGCGAGTTTTTT.

The rearrangement uses TRBV4-1 and TRBJ2-5; TRBD1 or TRBD2 may be the D gene (5 bases each). V dropped 2 bases and J dropped 1 base, with 11 bases sitting between them. Germline V gives CDR1 MGHRA, CDR2 YSYEKL. The length of the CDR3 is 15 residues. The CDR3: CASSQHGTAQETQYF. The CDR3 region has the DNA TGCGCCAGCAGCCAACATGGGACGGCCCAAGAGACCCAGTACTTC.

This clonotype has ten or more counts. The J gene is TRBJ2-5, the V gene TRBV6-1; 7 bases map to TRBD1. The V and J ends lost 6 bases and 4 bases, in that order; junction bases with no gene match: 8. In germline, CDR1 is MNHNS, CDR2 SASEGT. The CDR3 is 14 amino acids. CDR3 region: CASRHRGRVETQYF. The CDR3, as DNA: TGTGCCAGCAGGCACAGGGGTCGGGTAGAGACCCAGTACTTC.

This clonotype showed up many times. The chain employs TRBV11-2 and TRBJ2-5; the D is unclear. Trimming took 0 bases from V and 1 from J, leaving 9 bases between them. The V gene's germline CDR1 is SGHAT and CDR2 FQNNGV. CDR3 size: 15 residues. CDR3: CASSLDWSVQETQYF. In nucleotides, the CDR3 is TGTGCCAGCAGCTTAGATTGGTCAGTCCAAGAGACCCAGTACTTC.

This chain connects TRBV12-3 or TRBV12-4 to TRBJ1-2; possibly TRBD1 for D (5 bases). The ends were cut back, 3 bases at V and 2 bases at J, with 22 bases in the middle. This CDR3 is built from 18 residues. CDR3 nucleotide sequence: TGTGCCAGCAGTTTTCGCGCCGGCCAGGGAAAGTCCAACTATGGCTACACCTTC. Residues: CASSFRAGQGKSNYGYTF.

In its sample, this clonotype was seen a few times. The rearrangement joins TRBV20-1 to TRBJ2-5, with 8 nucleotides matching TRBD2. This CDR3 comprises 14 residues. V lost 2 bases to trimming and J lost 4 bases; unmatched junction nucleotides: 6. CDR1 is DFQATT, CDR2 SNEGSKA, per germline (reference sequence). CDR3 sequence: CSARIFGGGETQYF. The CDR3 DNA sequence: TGCAGTGCTAGAATATTCGGGGGGGGAGAGACCCAGTACTTC.

This clonotype came up a few times. CDR3 sequence (DNA): TGTGCCAGCAGGTGGGGGACAGTCGGCGAGCAGTACTTC. Its translation: CASRWGTVGEQYF. The chain joins TRBV28 to TRBJ2-7; TRBD1 agrees at 7 bases. The V gene's germline CDR1 is MDHEN and CDR2 SYDVKM. The V segment lost 6 bases and the J segment 6 bases; nucleotides outside the gene matches: 8. The CDR3 loop spans 13 amino acids.

The genes are TRBV6-5 and TRBJ1-6, with 9 bases fitting TRBD1. Germline CDR1 reads MNHEY; CDR2 reads SVGAGI. The CDR3 contains 18 residues. V was clipped by 0 bases and J by 10 bases; unmatched bases: 13. The CDR3 loop is CASSYSPTPGQGRSPLHF. CDR3 coding DNA: TGTGCCAGCAGTTACTCACCCACTCCGGGACAGGGACGATCACCCCTCCACTTT.

V usage is TRBV29-1 and J usage is TRBJ2-5, with 12 positions matching TRBD1. Germline V gene sequence: CDR1 SQVTM, CDR2 ANQGSEA. The CDR3 spans 14 residues. The junction had 4 bases not matched to a gene; V was cut back by 4 bases and J by 4 bases. CDR3 nucleotides: TGCAGCGTTGCGGGGGACAGGGGGCTAGAGACCCAGTACTTC. This sequence encodes CSVAGDRGLETQYF.

This clonotype showed up just a few times. The rearrangement joins TRBV7-2 to TRBJ2-5; 9 bases are shared with TRBD2. The CDR3 totals 14 residues. With V trimmed by 7 bases and J by 4 bases, 7 bases remained unmatched. From germline, CDR1 is SGHTA and CDR2 FQGNSA. The DNA of the CDR3 is TGTGCCAGCAACAATAGCGGGAGAGGAGAGACCCAGTACTTC. As protein: CASNNSGRGETQYF.

The chain is built from TRBV7-2 and TRBJ2-2; no clear D. Germline CDR1 and CDR2: SGHTA and FQGNSA. The germline V and J ends were trimmed by 5 bases and 1 base, with 8 bases remaining between them. The CDR3 sequence is 14 residues long. CDR3 DNA sequence: TGTGCCAGCAGCCCCCGACAGAACACCGGGGAGCTGTTTTTT. Translating gives CASSPRQNTGELFF.

In this sample, this clonotype turned up a few times. The CDR3 DNA is TGTGCCAGCAGTGGGAAGAGCTGGGTAGACGAGCAGTACTTC. It is translated as CASSGKSWVDEQYF. The rearrangement uses TRBV25-1 and TRBJ2-7; D remains unclear. Deletions cut 4 bases from V and 5 bases from J, with 15 bases between. This CDR3 spans 14 amino acids. The germline V gene has CDR1 MGHDK and CDR2 SYGVNS.

This clonotype has ten or more counts. This chain uses TRBV6-2 or TRBV6-3 with TRBJ1-2, with 8 bases that match TRBD1. V lost 4 bases and J lost 3; bases outside the gene matches: 4. Germline assignment: CDR1 MNHEY and CDR2 SVGEGT. This CDR3 region has 14 residues. DNA for the CDR3: TGTGCCAGCAGTTTAAAGGACAGGGACTATGGCTACACCTTC. Protein sequence: CASSLKDRDYGYTF.

This chain links TRBV6-5 with TRBJ2-1, with D perhaps TRBD1 (6 bases). Germline V gives CDR1 MNHEY, CDR2 SVGAGI. V dropped 6 bases and J dropped 9 bases, with 12 bases sitting between them. The CDR3 contains 12 residues. The DNA for the CDR3 is TGTGCCAGCAGCCGAAGGGGGAGTGAGCAGTTCTTC. Its translation: CASSRRGSEQFF.

This clonotype occurred many times. The gene calls are TRBV20-1 and TRBJ2-7; TRBD2 matches at 10 bases. Germline CDR1 DFQATT, CDR2 SNEGSKA (reference sequence). The V and J ends lost 5 bases and 7 bases, in that order; junction bases with no gene match: 11. This CDR3 has 14 amino acids. This chain's CDR3 is CSAANSGGSGEQYF. CDR3 DNA: TGCAGTGCTGCCAATAGCGGGGGGTCGGGGGAGCAGTACTTC.